This T cell receptor beta chain is drawn from a study of control samples from healthy donors and cancer patients. V was pared by 3 bases and J by 7 bases, with 16 bases between. Germline CDR1 reads MGHRA; CDR2 reads YSYEKL. The CDR3 consists of 15 residues. Assay used: immunoSEQ multiplex PCR; TCRdb lists only in-frame clones, some missing. The sample gives 150,000 to 200,000 clones, nearly 90% of which show up once; 1.1% to 1.5% is in the top ten. Sequencing used blood. This receptor was taken from a woman between 50 and 59 years old in good health. The chain links TRBV4-1 to TRBJ2-4, with D uncertain. In DNA form, the CDR3 reads TGCGCCAGCAGCCAGGTCGCGCACTCTGGGAACATTCAGTACTTC. It yields the protein CASSQVAHSGNIQYF.